Below are 5 T cell receptor beta chains sequenced from a single sample in a study of blood T cells in healthy people across ages. A second about 7 to 12 cycle PCR used barcoded and J-beta primers. Each CDR3 protein gets one entry after TCRdb re-called the 5' RACE reads with MiXCR. The table lists over a million distinct CDR3 sequences, approximately 60% of them singletons. The source material was blood. All receptors come from a man aged 18 to 30 in good health.

This clonotype has just one count. The V call is TRBV30, the J call TRBJ1-2; D is possibly TRBD1 (5 bases). Trimming took 2 bases from V and 0 from J, leaving 13 bases between them. Germline-derived CDR1 and CDR2 are GTSNPN and SVGIG (reference sequence). This CDR3 contains 15 residues. CDR3 residues: CAWSPATGANYGYTF. The CDR3 DNA follows: TGTGCCTGGAGTCCCGCAACGGGGGCTAACTATGGCTACACCTTC.

V usage is TRBV9 and J usage is TRBJ2-1, with D perhaps TRBD1 or TRBD2 (5 bases each). This CDR3 is built from 10 residues. V lost 5 bases to trimming and J lost 14 bases, with 11 bases between them. Germline CDR1 and CDR2: SGDLS and YYNGEE. The CDR3 nucleotides are TGTGCCAGCAGGCCGGGACGGGAGTTCTTC. This encodes CASRPGREFF.

This clonotype showed up just once. The CDR3: CASSSSGRAPQQYF. The CDR3 DNA sequence: TGTGCCAGCAGCTCTAGCGGGAGGGCGCCCCAGCAGTACTTC. The rearrangement uses TRBV12-3 or TRBV12-4 and TRBJ2-5; 12 nucleotides agree with TRBD2. The CDR3 extends over 14 amino acids. Trimming cost V 6 bases and J 11 bases; bases outside gene matches: 10.

This rearrangement joins TRBV5-1 to TRBJ2-7, with D possibly TRBD1 on 6 matching bases. Trimming removed 0 bases from V and 3 bases from J, with 16 bases in between. CDR3 length: 16 residues. From germline, CDR1 is SGHRS and CDR2 YFSETQ. CDR3 DNA sequence: TGCGCCAGCAGCTTGGCCGCGGCACAGGGCTACTACGAGCAGTACTTC. Its translation is CASSLAAAQGYYEQYF. The variable domain in full, with the rest retrieved from reference TRBV5-1 and TRBJ2-7, is KAGVTQTPRYLIKTRGQQVTLSCSPISGHRSVSWYQQTPGQGLQFLFEYFSETQRNKGNFPGRFSGRQFSNSRSEMNVSTLELGDSALYLCASSLAAAQGYYEQYFGPGTRLTVT.

This clonotype occurred a few times. The rearrangement joins TRBV5-1 to TRBJ2-7, with a tentative D call TRBD1 (5 bases). The J call is uncertain, as TRBJ2-5 better fits the DNA end. Germline-derived CDR1 and CDR2 are SGHRS and YFSETQ. The CDR3 contains 13 residues. The chain's CDR3 is CASRDTLQETQYF. DNA of the CDR3: TGCGCCAGCAGGGACACTTTGCAGGAGACCCAGTACTTC.